Listed here is a single T cell receptor beta chain. This specimen belongs to a study of preoperative IRX-2 immunotherapy in early breast cancer. Some clones are missing from TCRdb's copy, which holds only in-frame ones; the method was immunoSEQ multiplex PCR. The sample includes 30,000 to 35,000 clones, around 83% of them seen just once. This CDR3 region has 16 residues. The V gene's germline CDR1 is KGHSH and CDR2 LQKENI. Trimming cost V 3 bases and J 1 base; bases outside gene matches: 7. The sample's treatment: preoperative locoregional IRX-2 cytokine immunotherapy. This phase Ib study tested locoregional IRX-2 cytokine immunotherapy given before surgery.

The rearrangement uses TRBV18 and TRBJ1-1; 8 nucleotides line up with TRBD1. The TCR originated in a human donor with breast cancer. This sample comprised lymph node tissue, obtained from a patient treated with IRX-2 immunotherapy. The CDR3 sequence is CASSPLRTGTNTEAFF. In nucleotides, the CDR3 is TGTGCCAGCTCACCCTTACGGACAGGGACGAACACTGAAGCTTTCTTT.